A single sample is the source of the 20 T cell receptor beta chains below, sequenced in a study of T cell clonality in common variable immunodeficiency. Only in-frame clones appear in the TCRdb table, and some are missing; sequencing was by immunoSEQ multiplex PCR. Recorded here are under 45,000 clones, none singletons. Source material: peripheral blood mononuclear cells. These receptors all come from a person aged 18-70 years in good health.

This clone has at least ten counts. The missing CDR3 end, 3 residues past where the read stops, is filled in from the germline J gene. V usage is TRBV16 and J usage is TRBJ1-2; D is perhaps TRBD1 (5 bases). Germline lookup yields CDR1 KGHSY and CDR2 FQNENV. The ends were cut back, 1 base at V and 4 bases at J, with 13 bases in the middle. The CDR3 is made up of 15 amino acids. CDR3 sequence reads: CASSQFGGQGYGYTF. CDR3 bases read: TGTGCCAGCAGCCAATTTGGAGGCCAGGGCTATGGC.

The table lists this clone with many counts. The CDR3 goes on 3 residues after the read ends, and that part is filled in from the germline J gene. The chain is built from TRBV30 and TRBJ2-7; 9 positions agree with TRBD1. CDR1 is GTSNPN and CDR2 is SVGIG in the germline V gene (reference sequence). The J segment lost 5 bases and the V segment lost 8 bases, leaving 7 bases of the junction unmatched. The CDR3 has 12 amino acids. The CDR3 DNA, read in part, is TGTGCCGGCTCAACAGGGGGCGACGAG. This gives the protein CAGSTGGDE. The whole CDR3 region reads CAGSTGGDEQYF.

This clone has a count of ten or more. The read stops 3 residues short of the end of the CDR3; the missing end is completed from the germline J gene. The chain combines TRBV30 with TRBJ1-1, with a possible D match to TRBD1 (6 bases). The CDR3 loop spans 15 amino acids. The V gene lost 5 bases and the J gene lost 4 bases, with 20 bases spanning the gap. Germline V gene sequence: CDR1 GTSNPN, CDR2 SVGIG (reference sequence). The covered CDR3 bases are TGTGCCTGGTCCCTCACCGGGACAAGGGGCACTGAA. Translation: CAWSLTGTRGTE. The whole CDR3 protein is CAWSLTGTRGTEAFF.

This clone qualifies as medium-sized. The read gets to within 3 residues of the CDR3 end, and the germline J gene fills in the rest. The chain has TRBV10-1 and TRBJ2-1; D may be TRBD2 (6 bases). Germline loops: CDR1 WNHNN, CDR2 SYGVQD (reference sequence). The CDR3 runs to 14 residues. Between the trimmed V and J ends, which lost 6 bases and 1 base, there was a span of 10 bases. The CDR3: CASSPSVSYNEQFF. The DNA read from the CDR3 is TGCGCCAGCAGCCCTAGCGTTTCCTACAATGAG.

This clone was seen repeatedly, ten times or more. The CDR3 end falls 3 residues outside the read, so it is completed with the germline J gene. V gene TRBV7-9 combines with J gene TRBJ2-1; TRBD2 matches 7 bases. CDR1 is SEHNR and CDR2 is FQNEAQ in the germline V gene (reference sequence). V was pared by 7 bases and J by 2 bases, with 5 bases of the junction left unmatched. The CDR3 length is 14 residues. CDR3 DNA, as far as it was read: TGTGCCAGCATCCCAGCGGGACCCTACAATGAG. The encoded protein is CASIPAGPYNE. The whole CDR3 is CASIPAGPYNEQFF.

On this clone: Read coverage stops 3 residues before the CDR3 terminus; the germline J gene supplies the remainder. The chain joins TRBV19 to TRBJ1-2; a weak D match, TRBD1 (6 bases). The length of the CDR3 is 16 residues. Germline V gene lookup returns CDR1 LNHDA and CDR2 SQIVND (reference sequence). The sequenced part of the CDR3 DNA is TGTGCCAGTAGTCCCCTGTTTGACACAGGGAACAATGAC. Its protein product is CASSPLFDTGNND. The full CDR3 reads CASSPLFDTGNNDYTF.

About this clone itself: The CDR3 extends 3 residues past the end of the read, so its final part is completed from the germline J gene. V is TRBV30 and J is TRBJ1-2, with D possibly matching TRBD1 (6 bases). The CDR3 is 15 residues long. Germline assignment: CDR1 GTSNPN and CDR2 SVGIG (reference sequence). Partial CDR3 DNA: TGTGCCTGGAGTATCTGGGGAGGGGGAGTCTACGAC. Protein: CAWSIWGGGVYD. The complete CDR3 sequence is CAWSIWGGGVYDYTF.

This clone has just a few counts. Coverage ceases 3 residues before the CDR3 finishes, and the germline J gene fills in the end. The chain couples TRBV18 to TRBJ1-1, with D maybe TRBD1 (6 bases). The CDR3 runs to 14 residues. Germline-derived CDR1 and CDR2 are KGHSH and LQKENI. Trimming cost V 6 bases and J 3 bases, with 14 bases left between them. CDR3 sequence: CASSDRLGDTEAFF. CDR3 bases read: TGTGCCAGCTCTGACAGGCTGGGAGACACTGAA.

This clone was recorded at least ten times. Read coverage stops 3 residues before the CDR3 terminus; the germline J gene supplies the remainder. The chain uses TRBV12-3 or TRBV12-4 and TRBJ2-1, with 7 bases lining up with TRBD2. The CDR3 has 18 residues. V was pared by 7 bases and J by 0 bases, with 15 bases of the junction left unmatched. The CDR3 bases that were read are TGTGCCAGCACCCCGATAATTATAGCGGGTATCTCCTACAATGAG. Its protein is CASTPIIIAGISYNE. The entire CDR3 protein is CASTPIIIAGISYNEQFF.

This clone was observed many times. The missing CDR3 end, 3 residues past where the read stops, is filled in from the germline J gene. The chain uses TRBV12-3 or TRBV12-4 and TRBJ2-1; TRBD2 aligns across 11 bases. Unmatched junction bases numbered 4, after V lost 6 bases and J lost 3 bases. The CDR3 length is 15 residues. This CDR3 reads CASRPGTSGYNEQFF. Incomplete CDR3 DNA: TGTGCCAGCAGGCCCGGGACTAGCGGCTACAATGAG.

In its sample, this clone was seen many times. CDR3 DNA (partial): TGCAGCGCTATAAGGACTAGCTCCTACGAG. The encoded protein is CSAIRTSSYE. The full-length CDR3 reads as CSAIRTSSYEQYF. The chain couples TRBV29-1 to TRBJ2-7; 7 bases match TRBD2. The missing CDR3 end, 3 residues past where the read stops, is filled in from the germline J gene. This CDR3 spans 13 amino acids. The germline gives CDR1 SQVTM, CDR2 ANQGSEA. V gave up 7 bases and J gave up 0 bases; unmatched junction bases: 6.

This clone was seen a handful of times. The read gets to within 3 residues of the CDR3 end, and the germline J gene fills in the rest. This chain links TRBV20-1 with TRBJ2-1; tentatively, D is TRBD1 (5 bases). The V end was cut by 6 bases, the J end by 4 bases, with 13 bases between. The CDR3 spans 13 residues. The germline V gene encodes CDR1 DFQATT and CDR2 SNEGSKA (reference sequence). The CDR3 spells CSAERRGYNEQFF. Incomplete CDR3 DNA: TGCAGTGCCGAGCGTAGGGGATACAATGAG.

This clone was found many times. With the read ending 3 residues before the CDR3 end, the germline J gene is used to fill in that end. The chain joins TRBV7-3 to TRBJ2-3; 8 nucleotides align to TRBD1. The J segment lost 1 base and the V segment lost 5 bases, leaving 8 bases of the junction unmatched. The CDR3 is 16 amino acids. CDR1 and CDR2 (germline): SGHTA, FQGTGA. The sequenced part of the CDR3 DNA is TGTGCCAGCAGCCGTCAGGGGGCGTTAGGCACAGATACG. Protein product: CASSRQGALGTDT. The entire CDR3 protein reads CASSRQGALGTDTQYF. Full variable domain (outside the CDR3, taken from reference TRBV7-3 and TRBJ2-3): GAGVSQTPSNKVTEKGKYVELRCDPISGHTALYWYRQSLGQGPEFLIYFQGTGAADDSGLPNDRFFAVRPEGSVSTLKIQRTERGDSAVYLCASSRQGALGTDTQYFGPGTRLTVL.

This clone was observed at least ten times. Read coverage stops 3 residues before the CDR3 terminus; the germline J gene supplies the remainder. The V call is TRBV7-9, the J call TRBJ2-1; D ambiguous. The germline CDR1 and CDR2 sequences are SEHNR and FQNEAQ (reference sequence). CDR3 length: 13 amino acids. Between the trimmed V and J ends, which lost 3 bases and 4 bases, there was a span of 7 bases. CDR3 residues: CASSLGSYNEQFF. The part of the CDR3 DNA that was read is TGTGCCAGCAGCTTGGGCTCGTACAATGAG.

Comments on this clone: The read terminates 3 residues before the CDR3 end, so the remaining end is supplied by the germline J gene. The V and J genes are TRBV18 and TRBJ1-2, with D uncertain. CDR1 and CDR2 from the germline V gene are KGHSH and LQKENI. CDR3 length: 16 amino acids. The CDR3 is CASSPLLAGIYNDYTF. CDR3 DNA, as far as it was read: TGTGCCAGCTCACCACTTCTAGCGGGAATATACAATGAC.

This clone was recorded at least ten times. The CDR3 bases that were read are TGCAGTGCTAGTCCGGGGGAGGCCCCGGAGACC. Amino acid sequence: CSASPGEAPET. The complete CDR3 reads CSASPGEAPETQYF. The chain employs TRBV20-1 and TRBJ2-5; D may be TRBD2 (6 bases). The CDR3 end falls 3 residues outside the read, so it is completed with the germline J gene. The V and J ends lost 3 bases and 5 bases respectively, with 16 bases between them. Germline CDR1 and CDR2: DFQATT and SNEGSKA (reference sequence). The CDR3 totals 14 residues.

This clone showed up many times. The DNA ends 3 residues before the CDR3 does, and the rest of the CDR3 is filled in from the germline J gene. The chain links TRBV20-1 to TRBJ2-1; 8 nucleotides line up with TRBD2. The V segment lost 3 bases and the J segment 8 bases; nucleotides outside the gene matches: 12. This CDR3 contains 15 residues. Germline loops: CDR1 DFQATT, CDR2 SNEGSKA (reference sequence). CDR3 DNA (partial): TGCAGTGCTAGCCCCACTAGCGGACCTGTTGATGAG. This encodes CSASPTSGPVDE. The whole CDR3 protein is CSASPTSGPVDEQFF.

This clone was seen repeatedly, ten times or more. The read is 3 residues too short to cover the CDR3 end, so that end is filled in from the germline J gene. V and J are TRBV19 and TRBJ1-2; D is undetermined. Trimming shortened V by 6 bases and J by 3 bases, and 11 bases separated the two germline ends. Looked up from germline, CDR1 is LNHDA and CDR2 is SQIVND (reference sequence). The CDR3 consists of 13 residues. CDR3 DNA (partial): TGTGCCAGTAGGATTGACACCTACTATGGC. Protein product: CASRIDTYYG. The whole CDR3 reads CASRIDTYYGYTF.

This clone was seen ten or more times. The read stops 3 residues short of the end of the CDR3; the missing end is completed from the germline J gene. The chain combines TRBV13 with TRBJ2-7; TRBD2 matches at 9 bases. The trim removed 4 bases at V and 4 bases at J, leaving 11 bases unmatched. The CDR3 has 16 residues. From germline, CDR1 is PRHDT and CDR2 FYEKMQ (reference sequence). This chain's CDR3 is CASSSLRLAGRYEQYF. The covered CDR3 bases are TGTGCCAGCAGCTCCCTTAGGCTAGCGGGAAGGTACGAG. The whole variable domain, remainder taken from reference TRBV13 and TRBJ2-7, is AAGVIQSPRHLIKEKRETATLKCYPIPRHDTVYWYQQGPGQDPQFLISFYEKMQSDKGSIPDRFSAQQFSDYHSELNMSSLELGDSALYFCASSSLRLAGRYEQYFGPGTRLTVT.

This clone was seen at least ten times. Germline is not matched at one junction end, which may reflect a read error. The read halts 3 residues ahead of the CDR3 end, with the missing end drawn from the germline J gene. The V and J genes are TRBV28 and TRBJ1-5; D is perhaps TRBD1 (6 bases). The length of the CDR3 is 17 residues. The V gene's germline CDR1 is MDHEN and CDR2 SYDVKM. CDR3 DNA, as far as it was read: TGTGCCGGCAGTTTAACCCGATACAGGGAGAGCAATCAGCCC. This codes for CAGSLTRYRESNQP. The full CDR3 protein reads CAGSLTRYRESNQPQHF. The full variable domain, completed using reference TRBV28 and TRBJ1-5, is DVKVTQSSRYLVKRTGEKVFLECVQDMDHENMFWYRQDPGLGLRLIYFSYDVKMKEKGDIPEGYSVSREKKERFSLILESASTNQTSMYLCAGSLTRYRESNQPQHFGDGTRLSIL.